Included here is one TCR beta chain sequence, with context. This entry comes from a study of blood T cell repertoires in COVID-19. Looking at the study overall: From T cells, B-cell-depleted T cells, or PBMCs came the material, which was cDNA or gDNA.

In the authors' workflow: Amplified reference gene primers provided the basis for estimating nucleated cell counts. Data came from immunoSEQ multiplex PCR; TCRdb stores just in-frame clones and leaves some out. Clonal size and the V and J genes are those of that table, whereas D and trimming came from the DNA. The repertoire includes approximately 160,000 clones, around four fifths of them detected once, and roughly a fifth sits in the top ten. The receptor comes from a woman of 80 years or more with acute or convalescent COVID-19. The source material was peripheral blood.

The CDR3 region is CASSADSGRNIQYF. The CDR3 nucleotides are TGTGCCAGCAGCGCGGATAGCGGGAGAAACATTCAGTACTTC. The V call is TRBV5-4, the J call TRBJ2-4; TRBD2 aligns across 9 bases. CDR1 is SGHNT and CDR2 is YYREEE in the germline V gene (reference sequence). V lost 4 bases, J lost 6 bases, and 5 bases stayed unmatched. The length of the CDR3 is 14 residues.